The clone carrying this T cell receptor (beta chain) was counted many times. Its antigen is unidentified. These data belong to a study of T cells after yellow fever vaccination. Overall study context: The authors prepared low-cell-number fractions using SMART-Seq v4 Ultra Low Input. Points from the study as a whole: Primary-vaccination clones mostly resurfaced post-booster (nearly 97% CD4, just under 90% CD8). Only a small proportion of the clonotypes turned up in both the CD4 and the CD8 compartments, likely arising from convergent recombination.

As TCR cDNA was made by 5'RACE template switching, a universal primer site and UMIs were added. TCRdb itself ran the 5' RACE reads through MiXCR, one entry per CDR3 protein. The data hold some 300,000 distinct CDR3 sequences, with under 9% observed a single time. The ends lost 4 bases at V and 5 bases at J; junction bases unmatched: 2. Germline CDR1 is SGHTA and CDR2 is FQGTGA. The CDR3 sequence is 13 residues long. The sequence came from a man younger than 30 who received the YFV17D yellow fever vaccine. This chain uses TRBV7-3 with TRBJ1-1; the match to TRBD1 covers 9 bases. Sequencing was performed on CD4+ T cells sorted from PBMCs, taken 5 days after the yellow fever booster vaccination. The CDR3 DNA reads as TGTGCCAGCAGCTGGGACAGGGAAACTGAAGCTTTCTTT. It codes for CASSWDRETEAFF. The whole variable domain, filled in from reference TRBV7-3 and TRBJ1-1, reads GAGVSQTPSNKVTEKGKYVELRCDPISGHTALYWYRQSLGQGPEFLIYFQGTGAADDSGLPNDRFFAVRPEGSVSTLKIQRTERGDSAVYLCASSWDRETEAFFGQGTRLTVV.